This T cell receptor (beta chain) was profiled in a study of spatial heterogeneity in lung cancer. Looking at the study overall: Donation came from some 73 patients with untreated early-stage non-small cell lung cancer. The study, taken as a whole, reports: Relative to follow-up, resection was when ubiquitous expanded tumor TCRs appeared more in blood.

Time point described: blood at routine non-recurrence follow-up after resection. Unsorted samples of tumor, nontumor lung or frozen PBMC had their whole RNA sequenced. Regarding this clonotype: The target antigen is unknown.

TCRdb fed the 5' RACE reads into MiXCR, producing one record per CDR3 protein. The profile covers 110,000 or so distinct CDR3 sequences, with roughly 10% appearing a single time and more than 20% taken by the ten largest. Germline CDR1 and CDR2: SGHRS and YFSETQ. The trim removed 7 bases at V and 6 bases at J, leaving 10 bases unmatched. The CDR3 is 14 residues long. This chain links TRBV5-1 with TRBJ1-2; TRBD1 matches at 9 bases. This TCR came from a female donor with early-stage non-small cell lung cancer. The sample consisted of PBMCs, taken at follow-up. This CDR3 is CASGSSTGGNGYTF. The CDR3 coding sequence is TGCGCCAGCGGATCATCGACAGGGGGTAATGGCTACACCTTC.